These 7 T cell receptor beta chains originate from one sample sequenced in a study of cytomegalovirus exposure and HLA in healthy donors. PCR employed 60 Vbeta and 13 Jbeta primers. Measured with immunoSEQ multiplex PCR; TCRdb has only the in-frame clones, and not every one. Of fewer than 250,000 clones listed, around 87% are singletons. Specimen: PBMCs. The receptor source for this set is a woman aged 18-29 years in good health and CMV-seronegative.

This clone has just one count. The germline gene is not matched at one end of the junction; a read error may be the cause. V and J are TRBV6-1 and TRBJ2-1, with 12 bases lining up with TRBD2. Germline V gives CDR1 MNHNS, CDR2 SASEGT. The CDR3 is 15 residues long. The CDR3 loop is CASSKTSGSVNERFF. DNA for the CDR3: TGTGCCAGCAGTAAGACTAGCGGGAGTGTCAATGAGCGGTTCTTC.

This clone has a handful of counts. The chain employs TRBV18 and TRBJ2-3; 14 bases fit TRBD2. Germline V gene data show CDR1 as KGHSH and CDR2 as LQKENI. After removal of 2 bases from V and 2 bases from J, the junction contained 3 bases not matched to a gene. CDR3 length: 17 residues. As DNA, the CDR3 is TGTGCCAGCTCACCAGGGACTAGCGGGAGAGTCACAGATACGCAGTATTTT. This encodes CASSPGTSGRVTDTQYF. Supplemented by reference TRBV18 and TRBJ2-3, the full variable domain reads NAGVMQNPRHLVRRRGQEARLRCSPMKGHSHVYWYRQLPEEGLKFMVYLQKENIIDESGMPKERFSAEFPKEGPSILRIQQVVRGDSAAYFCASSPGTSGRVTDTQYFGPGTRLTVL.

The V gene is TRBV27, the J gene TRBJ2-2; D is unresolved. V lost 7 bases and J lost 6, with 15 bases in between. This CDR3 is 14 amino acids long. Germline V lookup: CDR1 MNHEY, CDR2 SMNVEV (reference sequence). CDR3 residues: CASTLSTTAGELFF. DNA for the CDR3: TGTGCCAGCACCCTTTCCACTACGGCCGGGGAGCTGTTTTTT.

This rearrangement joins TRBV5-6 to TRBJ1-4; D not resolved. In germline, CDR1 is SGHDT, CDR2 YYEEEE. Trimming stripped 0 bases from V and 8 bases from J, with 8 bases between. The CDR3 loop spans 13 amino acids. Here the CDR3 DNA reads TGTGCCAGCAGCTTGGGCCCGAGCGAAAAACTGTTTTTT. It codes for CASSLGPSEKLFF.

CDR3 amino acids: CASTTRTGVDTGELFF. CDR3 bases: TGTGCCAGCACCACCAGGACAGGGGTGGACACCGGGGAGCTGTTTTTT. The chain joins TRBV5-4 to TRBJ2-2; 9 positions agree with TRBD1. CDR1 and CDR2 (germline): SGHNT, YYREEE (reference sequence). V trimming: 6 bases; J trimming: 3 bases; junction bases outside the gene matches: 9. The CDR3 consists of 16 residues.

In DNA form, the CDR3 reads TGTGCCAGCAGCGTAGGAGCGGGGGAAGAGACCCAGTACTTC. This codes for CASSVGAGEETQYF. The gene calls are TRBV9 and TRBJ2-5, with 8 bases matching TRBD2. The CDR3 totals 14 residues. Trimming cost V 0 bases and J 3 bases; bases outside gene matches: 1. Germline V CDR1 and CDR2: SGDLS, YYNGEE.

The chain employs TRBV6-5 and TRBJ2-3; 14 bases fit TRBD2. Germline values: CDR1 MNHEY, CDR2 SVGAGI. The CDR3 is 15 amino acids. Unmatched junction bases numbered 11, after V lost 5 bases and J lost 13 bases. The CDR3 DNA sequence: TGTGCCAGCAGTGGGGGGACTAGCGGGAGCTCCGGAGAGTATTTT. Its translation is CASSGGTSGSSGEYF.